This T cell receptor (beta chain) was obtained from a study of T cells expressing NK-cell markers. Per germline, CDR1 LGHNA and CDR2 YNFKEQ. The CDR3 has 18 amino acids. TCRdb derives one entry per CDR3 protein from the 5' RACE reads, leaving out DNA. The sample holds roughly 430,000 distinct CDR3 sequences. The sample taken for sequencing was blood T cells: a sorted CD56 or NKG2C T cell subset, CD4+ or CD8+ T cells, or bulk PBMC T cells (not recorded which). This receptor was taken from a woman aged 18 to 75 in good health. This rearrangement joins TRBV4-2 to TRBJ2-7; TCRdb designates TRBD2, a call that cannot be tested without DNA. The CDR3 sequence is CASSQGPSGRKPTYEQYF.